A single sample is the source of the 18 T cell receptor beta chains below, sequenced in a study of blood T cell dynamics during melanoma immunotherapy (dated by TCRdb to 2018 to 2021). Libraries came from the immunoSEQ multiplex PCR assay. Entries here come from immuneACCESS through TCRdb and include only in-frame sequences with V and J called. Some clones fail to appear in such tables; in the studies checked, an unresolved V gene covers under half of the shortfall, and the cause of the remainder is unknown. This sample lists nearly 7,000 clones; about 88% were detected once. Jointly, the top ten make up 25% to 35% of the sample. The time point label of this sample denotes: week 3, after first cycle of checkpoint inhibitor. Here the sequenced sample was blood, taken from a patient treated with checkpoint blockade. Every receptor here comes from a human donor with melanoma. Some clones in this sample may be carry-over from other donors' samples.

This chain links TRBV6-1 with TRBJ2-7; no clear D gene. This CDR3 contains 12 residues. Trimming left V 4 bases short and J 3 bases short, with 7 bases between. Germline CDR1 and CDR2: MNHNS and SASEGT. CDR3 nucleotides: TGTGCCAGCAGTGCATGGGGCTACGAGCAGTACTTC. Protein product: CASSAWGYEQYF.

J is TRBJ2-5 and V is TRBV5-4; 9 bases agree with TRBD2. Germline V gives CDR1 SGHNT, CDR2 YYREEE (reference sequence). This CDR3 region has 14 residues. V lost 4 bases and J lost 5; bases outside the gene matches: 6. Here the CDR3 reads CASSPGLAQETQYF. As DNA, the CDR3 is TGTGCCAGCAGCCCGGGACTAGCACAGGAGACCCAGTACTTC.

The chain combines TRBV6-5 with TRBJ1-6; D possibly corresponds to TRBD1 (6 bases). This CDR3 region has 16 residues. CDR1 MNHEY and CDR2 SVGAGI come from the germline V gene. Deletions cut 1 base from V and 5 bases from J, with 12 bases between. The CDR3 coding sequence is TGTGCCAGCAGTTACTTACAGGGAGCAGATAATTCACCCCTCCACTTT. Translated: CASSYLQGADNSPLHF.

The chain is built from TRBV30 and TRBJ2-5, with D perhaps matching TRBD2 (6 bases). V was clipped by 5 bases and J by 4 bases, with 17 bases between them. CDR3 length equals 14 residues. Germline V gene lookup returns CDR1 GTSNPN and CDR2 SVGIG (reference sequence). CDR3 nucleotide sequence: TGTGCCTGGGGTGCGGGGAACTCGGGAGAGACCCAGTACTTC. Its protein is CAWGAGNSGETQYF.

This clone turned up a few times. This chain connects TRBV2 to TRBJ2-2, with D possibly being TRBD2 (7 bases). This CDR3 has 14 residues. Trimming pared 10 bases from V and 3 bases from J, leaving 15 bases between. CDR1 is SNHLY and CDR2 is FYNNEI in the germline V gene. As DNA, the CDR3 is TGTGCCACAGAAAGGGGGAGGGACACCGGGGAGCTGTTTTTT. Translated, it gives CATERGRDTGELFF.

This chain connects TRBV4-2 to TRBJ2-1, with 8 bases matching TRBD1. From germline, CDR1 is LGHNA and CDR2 YNFKEQ. CDR3 length: 14 residues. Unmatched junction bases numbered 9, after V lost 2 bases and J lost 12 bases. CDR3 in DNA: TGTGCCAGCAGCCAACCTGGACAGGGATCTAGGCAGTTCTTC. Its translation is CASSQPGQGSRQFF.

The rearrangement joins TRBV27 to TRBJ2-7; D remains unclear. Between the trimmed V and J ends, which lost 2 bases and 3 bases, there was a span of 8 bases. The CDR3 is 13 amino acids. Looked up from germline, CDR1 is MNHEY and CDR2 is SMNVEV (reference sequence). Here the CDR3 DNA reads TGTGCCAGCAGTTTAAGGGTAGACTACGAGCAGTACTTC. It specifies CASSLRVDYEQYF.

The chain links TRBV28 to TRBJ2-2; 8 nucleotides align to TRBD1. V dropped 6 bases and J dropped 1; count of bases not matched to a gene: 10. CDR3 size: 17 residues. Germline values: CDR1 MDHEN, CDR2 SYDVKM. CDR3 sequence: CASSSDRGPWNTGELFF. DNA of the CDR3: TGTGCCAGCAGCTCTGACAGGGGCCCGTGGAACACCGGGGAGCTGTTTTTT.

V and J are TRBV9 and TRBJ2-7, with 8 bases fitting TRBD2. The CDR3 has 13 residues. CDR1 SGDLS and CDR2 YYNGEE come from the germline V gene. V shed 2 bases and J 5 bases; nucleotides not matched to a gene: 3. CDR3 residues: CASSVGGANEQYF. CDR3 DNA: TGTGCCAGCAGCGTCGGGGGGGCCAACGAGCAGTACTTC.

About this clone: This sample also contains other DNA sequences that code for the same CDR3. V gene TRBV6-1 combines with J gene TRBJ1-1; D is uncertain. The CDR3 extends over 14 amino acids. V dropped 6 bases and J dropped 3 bases, with 14 bases sitting between them. Per the germline V gene, CDR1 is MNHNS and CDR2 is SASEGT. The CDR3 bases are TGTGCCAGCAGGGTCACAAAGAGTGACACTGAAGCTTTCTTT. Amino acid sequence: CASRVTKSDTEAFF.

The V gene is TRBV5-1, the J gene TRBJ2-7; 10 bases fit TRBD2. CDR3 length: 14 residues. The trim removed 2 bases at V and 4 bases at J, leaving 3 bases unmatched. Germline V gene data show CDR1 as SGHRS and CDR2 as YFSETQ. CDR3 DNA sequence: TGCGCCAGCAGCTTTTCTAGCGGGGGTTACGAGCAGTACTTC. Translated, it gives CASSFSSGGYEQYF.

The rearrangement uses TRBV28 and TRBJ1-2; 7 nucleotides align to TRBD1. J lost 5 bases, V lost 3 bases, and 12 bases had no gene match. The CDR3 totals 16 residues. Germline V CDR1 and CDR2: MDHEN, SYDVKM. The CDR3: CASSLGTGVSVYGYTF. The CDR3, as DNA: TGTGCCAGCAGTTTGGGAACAGGGGTTTCCGTGTATGGCTACACCTTC.

CDR3 bases: TGTGCCAGCTCCCGTGGGGTAGGCAATCAGCCCCAGCATTTT. Translated: CASSRGVGNQPQHF. The chain uses TRBV18 and TRBJ1-5; D is uncertain. Germline V CDR1 and CDR2: KGHSH, LQKENI. CDR3 size: 14 residues. Trimming pared 6 bases from V and 2 bases from J, leaving 11 bases between.

J is TRBJ2-7 and V is TRBV4-1; D might be TRBD2 (5 bases). V was shortened by 0 bases and J by 0 bases, with 15 bases between the two germline ends. The CDR3 loop spans 17 amino acids. Germline V gene sequence: CDR1 MGHRA, CDR2 YSYEKL. CDR3 sequence reads: CASSQEAARGISYEQYF. Written as DNA, the CDR3 is TGCGCCAGCAGCCAAGAAGCTGCCAGAGGGATCTCCTACGAGCAGTACTTC.

The chain has TRBV11-3 and TRBJ1-1; D uncertain. The CDR3 has 13 amino acids. The V gene lost 5 bases and the J gene lost 2 bases, with 9 bases spanning the gap. Germline V gene data show CDR1 as SGHNT and CDR2 as YENEEA. This CDR3 reads CASSDRLNTEAFF. In DNA form, the CDR3 reads TGTGCCAGCAGCGATCGCCTTAACACTGAAGCTTTCTTT.

CDR3 sequence (DNA): TGCGCCAGCAGCTCCCTTACTAGCGGGGTAGGGGATACGCAGTATTTT. As protein: CASSSLTSGVGDTQYF. The chain links TRBV5-1 to TRBJ2-3, with 10 bases identical to TRBD2. The V gene's germline CDR1 is SGHRS and CDR2 YFSETQ. The CDR3 covers 16 residues. With V trimmed by 3 bases and J by 6 bases, 10 bases remained unmatched.

The chain combines TRBV7-9 with TRBJ2-7; a possible D gene is TRBD2 (6 bases). CDR1 and CDR2 (germline): SEHNR, FQNEAQ (reference sequence). This CDR3 is 14 amino acids long. V was cut by 3 bases and J by 1 base, with 10 bases left in between. CDR3 in DNA: TGTGCCAGCAGCTTGGGGACTGTATCCTACGAGCAGTACTTC. It is translated as CASSLGTVSYEQYF.

V gene TRBV5-1 combines with J gene TRBJ2-6; 8 bases agree with TRBD1. Trimming removed 2 bases from V and 3 bases from J; junction bases left unmatched: 4. There are 16 residues in the CDR3. In germline, CDR1 is SGHRS, CDR2 YFSETQ. The CDR3 loop is CASSFGQGSGANVLTF. CDR3 in DNA: TGCGCCAGCAGCTTTGGACAGGGCAGTGGGGCCAACGTCCTGACTTTC.